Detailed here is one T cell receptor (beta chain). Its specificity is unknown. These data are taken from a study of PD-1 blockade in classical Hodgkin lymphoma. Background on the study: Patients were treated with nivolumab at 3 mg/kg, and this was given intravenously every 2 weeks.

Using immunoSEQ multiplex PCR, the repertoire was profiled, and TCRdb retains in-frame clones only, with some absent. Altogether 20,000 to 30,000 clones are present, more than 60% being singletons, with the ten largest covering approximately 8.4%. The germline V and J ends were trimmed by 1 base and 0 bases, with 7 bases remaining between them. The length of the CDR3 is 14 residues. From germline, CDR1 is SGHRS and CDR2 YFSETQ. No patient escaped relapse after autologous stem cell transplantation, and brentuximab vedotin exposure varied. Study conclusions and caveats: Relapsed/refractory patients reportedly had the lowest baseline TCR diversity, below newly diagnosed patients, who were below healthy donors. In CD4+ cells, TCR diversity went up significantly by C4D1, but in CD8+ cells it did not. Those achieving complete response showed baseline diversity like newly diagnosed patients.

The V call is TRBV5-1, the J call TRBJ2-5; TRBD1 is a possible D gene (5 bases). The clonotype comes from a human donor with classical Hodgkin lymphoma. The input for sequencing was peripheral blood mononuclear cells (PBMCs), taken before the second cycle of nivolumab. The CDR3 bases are TGCGCCAGCAGCTTGCGACAGAACCAAGAGACCCAGTACTTC. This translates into CASSLRQNQETQYF.